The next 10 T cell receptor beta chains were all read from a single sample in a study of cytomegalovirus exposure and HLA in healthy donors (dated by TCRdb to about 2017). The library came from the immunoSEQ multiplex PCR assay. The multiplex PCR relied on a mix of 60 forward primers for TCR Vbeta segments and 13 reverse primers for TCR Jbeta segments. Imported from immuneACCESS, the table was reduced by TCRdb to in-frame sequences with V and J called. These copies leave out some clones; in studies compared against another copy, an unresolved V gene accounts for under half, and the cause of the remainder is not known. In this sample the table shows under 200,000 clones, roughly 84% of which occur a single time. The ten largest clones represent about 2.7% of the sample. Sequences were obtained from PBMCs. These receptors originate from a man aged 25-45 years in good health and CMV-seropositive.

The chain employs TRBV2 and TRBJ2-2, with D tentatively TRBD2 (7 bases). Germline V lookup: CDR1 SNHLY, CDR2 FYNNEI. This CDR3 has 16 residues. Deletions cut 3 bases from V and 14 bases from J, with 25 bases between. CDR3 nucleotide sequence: TGTGCCAGCAGTGATCGTGGCGGGGGCAGCCCGGGAATACTGTTTTTT. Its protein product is CASSDRGGGSPGILFF.

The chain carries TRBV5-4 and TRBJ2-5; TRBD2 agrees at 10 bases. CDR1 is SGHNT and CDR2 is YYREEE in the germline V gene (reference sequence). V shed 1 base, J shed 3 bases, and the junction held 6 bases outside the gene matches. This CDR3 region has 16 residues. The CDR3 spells CASSLRPLAGEETQYF. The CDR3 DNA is TGTGCCAGCAGCTTGAGGCCCCTAGCGGGAGAAGAGACCCAGTACTTC.

For the CDR3, the DNA is TGTGCCAGCTCAACCCAGGGATCGCGGCAAGAGACCCAGTACTTC. It yields the protein CASSTQGSRQETQYF. J is TRBJ2-5 and V is TRBV18; the D gene is possibly TRBD1 (5 bases). Germline V gives CDR1 KGHSH, CDR2 LQKENI. Trimming removed 5 bases at V and 2 bases at J, with 15 bases between. The CDR3 consists of 15 residues.

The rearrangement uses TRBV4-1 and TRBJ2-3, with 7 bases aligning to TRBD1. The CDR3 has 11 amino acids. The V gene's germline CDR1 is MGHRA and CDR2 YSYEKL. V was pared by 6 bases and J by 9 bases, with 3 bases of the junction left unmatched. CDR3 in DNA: TGCGCCAGCAGGACAGGGTCCACGCAGTATTTT. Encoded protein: CASRTGSTQYF.

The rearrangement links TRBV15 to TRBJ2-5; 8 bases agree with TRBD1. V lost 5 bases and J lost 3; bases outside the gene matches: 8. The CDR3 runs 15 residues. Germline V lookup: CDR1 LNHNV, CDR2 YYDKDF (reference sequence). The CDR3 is CATSRQGHVKETQYF. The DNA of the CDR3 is TGTGCCACCAGCCGACAGGGGCATGTAAAAGAGACCCAGTACTTC.

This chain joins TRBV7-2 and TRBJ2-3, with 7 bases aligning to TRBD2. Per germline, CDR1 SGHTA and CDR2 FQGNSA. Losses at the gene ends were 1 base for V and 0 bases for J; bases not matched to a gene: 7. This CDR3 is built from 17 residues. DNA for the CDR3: TGTGCCAGCAGCTTAGTGCTAGCGGTTACTAGCACAGATACGCAGTATTTT. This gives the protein CASSLVLAVTSTDTQYF. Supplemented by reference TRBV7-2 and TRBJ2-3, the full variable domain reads GAGVSQSPSNKVTEKGKDVELRCDPISGHTALYWYRQSLGQGLEFLIYFQGNSAPDKSGLPSDRFSAERTGGSVSTLTIQRTQQEDSAVYLCASSLVLAVTSTDTQYFGPGTRLTVL.

Here the CDR3 DNA reads TGCGCCAGCAGCTCTGTAGCGGGAGGGCCAGATACGCAGTATTTT. Its translation: CASSSVAGGPDTQYF. The chain employs TRBV5-1 and TRBJ2-3; 11 bases map to TRBD2. CDR1 and CDR2 (germline): SGHRS, YFSETQ. CDR3 size: 15 residues. Germline trimming cut 3 bases from V and 4 bases from J; bases unmatched to any gene: 4.

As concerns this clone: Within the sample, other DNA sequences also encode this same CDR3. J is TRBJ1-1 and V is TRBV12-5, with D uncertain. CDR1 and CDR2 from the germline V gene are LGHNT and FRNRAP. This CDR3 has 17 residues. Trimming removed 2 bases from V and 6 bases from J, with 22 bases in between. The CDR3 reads CASGLTPRAGGYAEAFF. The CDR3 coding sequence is TGTGCTAGTGGTTTGACACCTCGGGCAGGCGGGTACGCTGAAGCTTTCTTT.

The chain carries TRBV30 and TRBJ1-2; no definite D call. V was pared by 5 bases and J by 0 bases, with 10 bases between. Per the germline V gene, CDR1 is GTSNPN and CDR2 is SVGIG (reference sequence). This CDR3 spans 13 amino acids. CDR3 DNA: TGTGCCTGGGGGCAGGCCTCTAACTATGGCTACACCTTC. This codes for CAWGQASNYGYTF.

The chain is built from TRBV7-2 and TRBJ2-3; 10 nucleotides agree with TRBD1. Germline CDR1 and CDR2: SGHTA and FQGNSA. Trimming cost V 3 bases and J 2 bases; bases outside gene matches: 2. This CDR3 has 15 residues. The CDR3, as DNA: TGTGCCAGCAGCTTGACAGGGGGCTTCACAGATACGCAGTATTTT. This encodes CASSLTGGFTDTQYF.